The table lists the clone carrying this TCR beta chain with a few counts. These data originate in a study of blood T cell repertoires in COVID-19. Study-wide background: The cDNA or gDNA used as material had been derived from T cells, B-cell-depleted T cells, or PBMCs.

Only in-frame clones appear in the TCRdb table, and some are missing; sequencing was by immunoSEQ multiplex PCR. The sample contains 60,000 to 90,000 clones, 65% to 85% of which appear only once. Input material: peripheral blood. The receptor was isolated from a man aged 55 to 70 with active or convalescent COVID-19.

CDR3 sequence (DNA): TGCGCCAGCAGCCCCGGGACTAGCGGGAGCACAGATACGCAGTATTTT. Protein product: CASSPGTSGSTDTQYF. The chain combines TRBV5-1 with TRBJ2-3, with 12 bases that match TRBD2. CDR1 and CDR2 from the germline V gene are SGHRS and YFSETQ. The V segment lost 4 bases and the J segment 0 bases; nucleotides outside the gene matches: 3. The CDR3 runs 16 residues.